The clone carrying this T cell receptor beta chain has only one observation. As yet, its antigen is unknown. The data belong to a study of cytomegalovirus exposure and HLA in healthy donors. Study-wide results and caveats: In a later analysis, TCR beta V- and J-gene trimming was associated with a missense DCLRE1C variant. There were some public TCRs occurring in many donors, but most TCR sequences were rare. V segments that were indistinguishable, TRBV6-2 and TRBV6-3 among them, were omitted from analysis.

A multiplex PCR was run with 60 Vbeta primers and 13 Jbeta primers. Repertoires were generated with immunoSEQ multiplex PCR, while TCRdb's copy carries only in-frame clones and drops some. Here the sample spans approximately 150,000 clones, approximately 83% being singletons. V lost 1 base to trimming and J lost 4 bases; unmatched junction nucleotides: 2. This CDR3 is built from 15 residues. Germline assignment: CDR1 SEHNR and CDR2 FQNEAQ (reference sequence). The rearrangement joins TRBV7-9 to TRBJ2-5; 11 bases agree with TRBD2. The material sequenced was PBMCs. The clonotype was recovered from a woman aged 40 to 50 in good health and CMV-seronegative. The DNA of the CDR3 is TGTGCCAGCAGCTTAGGTCTAGCGGGGGGAGAGACCCAGTACTTC. It codes for CASSLGLAGGETQYF.